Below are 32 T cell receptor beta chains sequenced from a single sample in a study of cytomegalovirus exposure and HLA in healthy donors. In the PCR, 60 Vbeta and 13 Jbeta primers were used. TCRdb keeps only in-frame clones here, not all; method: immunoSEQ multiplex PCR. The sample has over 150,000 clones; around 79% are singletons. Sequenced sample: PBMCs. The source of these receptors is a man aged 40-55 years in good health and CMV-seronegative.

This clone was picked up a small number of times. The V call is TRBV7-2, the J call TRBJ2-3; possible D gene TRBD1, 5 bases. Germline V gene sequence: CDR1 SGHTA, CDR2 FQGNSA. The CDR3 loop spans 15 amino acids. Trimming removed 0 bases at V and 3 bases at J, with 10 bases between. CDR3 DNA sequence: TGTGCCAGCAGCTTAGCTGGGGCAAGGACAGATACGCAGTATTTT. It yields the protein CASSLAGARTDTQYF.

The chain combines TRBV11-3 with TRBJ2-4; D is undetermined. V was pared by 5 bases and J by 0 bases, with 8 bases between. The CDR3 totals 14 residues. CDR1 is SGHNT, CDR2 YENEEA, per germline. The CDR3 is CASSPPVAKNIQYF. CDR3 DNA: TGTGCCAGCAGCCCCCCCGTAGCCAAAAACATTCAGTACTTC.

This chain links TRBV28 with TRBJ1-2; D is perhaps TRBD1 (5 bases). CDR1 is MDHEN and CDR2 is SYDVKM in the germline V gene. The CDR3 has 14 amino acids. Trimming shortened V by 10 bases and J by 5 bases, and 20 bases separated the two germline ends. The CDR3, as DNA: TGTGCCATCCCTTCGGGCGTCAAGGGGTATGGCTACACCTTC. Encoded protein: CAIPSGVKGYGYTF.

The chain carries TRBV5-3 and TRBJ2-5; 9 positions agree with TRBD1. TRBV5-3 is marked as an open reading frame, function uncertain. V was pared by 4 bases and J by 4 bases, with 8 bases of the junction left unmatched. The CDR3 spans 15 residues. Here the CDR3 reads CARSREDRGGETQYF. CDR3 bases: TGTGCCAGAAGCAGAGAAGACAGGGGGGGAGAGACCCAGTACTTC.

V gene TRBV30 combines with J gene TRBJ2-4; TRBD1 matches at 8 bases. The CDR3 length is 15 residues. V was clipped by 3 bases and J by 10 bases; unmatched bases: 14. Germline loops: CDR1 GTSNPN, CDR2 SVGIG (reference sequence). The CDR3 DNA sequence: TGTGCCTGGAGCCCGGGAGTTCAGGGGGCGGGAATTCAGTACTTC. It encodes CAWSPGVQGAGIQYF.

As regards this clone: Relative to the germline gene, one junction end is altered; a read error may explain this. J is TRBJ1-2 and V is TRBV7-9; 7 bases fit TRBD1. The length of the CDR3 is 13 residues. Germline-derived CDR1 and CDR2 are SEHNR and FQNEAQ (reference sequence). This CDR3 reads CSSSSRQGFGYTF. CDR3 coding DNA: TGTTCCAGCAGCTCCCGACAGGGCTTTGGCTACACCTTC.

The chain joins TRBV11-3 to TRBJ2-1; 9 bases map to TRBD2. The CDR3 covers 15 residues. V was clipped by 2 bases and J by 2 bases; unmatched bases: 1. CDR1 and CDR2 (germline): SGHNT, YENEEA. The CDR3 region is CASSLIAGAYNEQFF. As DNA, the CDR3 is TGTGCCAGCAGCTTAATAGCGGGGGCCTACAATGAGCAGTTCTTC. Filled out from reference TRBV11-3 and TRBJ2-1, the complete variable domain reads EAGVVQSPRYKIIEKKQPVAFWCNPISGHNTLYWYLQNLGQGPELLIRYENEEAVDDSQLPKDRFSAERLKGVDSTLKIQPAELGDSAVYLCASSLIAGAYNEQFFGPGTRLTVL.

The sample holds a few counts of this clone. The CDR3 sequence: CASSLSRGGASLFRVGELFF. CDR3 nucleotides: TGTGCCAGCAGTTTATCACGAGGGGGCGCATCGTTGTTTAGGGTCGGGGAGCTGTTTTTT. The genes are TRBV27 and TRBJ2-2; 7 bases are a match to TRBD1. The CDR3 consists of 20 residues. V trimming: 0 bases; J trimming: 7 bases; junction bases outside the gene matches: 20. Germline V gene data show CDR1 as MNHEY and CDR2 as SMNVEV (reference sequence).

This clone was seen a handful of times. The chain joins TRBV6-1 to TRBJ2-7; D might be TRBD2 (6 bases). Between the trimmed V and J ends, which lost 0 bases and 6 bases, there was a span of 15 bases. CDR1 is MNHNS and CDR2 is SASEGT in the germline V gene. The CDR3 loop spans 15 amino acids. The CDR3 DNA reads TGTGCCAGCAGTGAAGCTACGGGACTTGTGTTCGAGCAGTACTTC. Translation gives CASSEATGLVFEQYF.

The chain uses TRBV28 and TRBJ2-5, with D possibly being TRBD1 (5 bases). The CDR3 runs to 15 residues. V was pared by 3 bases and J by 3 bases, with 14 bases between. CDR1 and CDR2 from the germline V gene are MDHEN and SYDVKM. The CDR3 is CASSFREWFKETQYF. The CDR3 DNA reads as TGTGCCAGCAGTTTCAGGGAATGGTTTAAAGAGACCCAGTACTTC.

The CDR3 coding sequence is TGTGCCAGCAGCACACAGGGCGATACGCAGTATTTT. Protein: CASSTQGDTQYF. V is TRBV7-2 and J is TRBJ2-3; weak D call: TRBD1 (6 bases). Deletions cut 5 bases from V and 6 bases from J, with 9 bases between. The germline V gene encodes CDR1 SGHTA and CDR2 FQGNSA. The CDR3 has 12 amino acids.

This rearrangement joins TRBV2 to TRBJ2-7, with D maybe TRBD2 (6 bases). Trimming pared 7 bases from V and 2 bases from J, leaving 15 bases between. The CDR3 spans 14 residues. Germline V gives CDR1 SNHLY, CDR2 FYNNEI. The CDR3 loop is CASTPERAAYEQYF. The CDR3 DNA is TGTGCCAGCACCCCTGAGCGGGCGGCCTACGAGCAGTACTTC.

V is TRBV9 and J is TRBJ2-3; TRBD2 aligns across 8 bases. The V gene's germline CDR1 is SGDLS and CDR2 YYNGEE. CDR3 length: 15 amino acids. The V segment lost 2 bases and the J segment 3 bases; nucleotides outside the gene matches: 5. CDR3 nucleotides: TGTGCCAGCAGCGTTCCCGGGACTAGGACAGATACGCAGTATTTT. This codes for CASSVPGTRTDTQYF.

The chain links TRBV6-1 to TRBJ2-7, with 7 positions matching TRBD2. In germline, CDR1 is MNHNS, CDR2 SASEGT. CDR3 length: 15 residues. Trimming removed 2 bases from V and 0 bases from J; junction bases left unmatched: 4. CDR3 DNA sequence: TGTGCCAGCAGTGAAATCGGGGGGATCTCCTACGAGCAGTACTTC. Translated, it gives CASSEIGGISYEQYF.

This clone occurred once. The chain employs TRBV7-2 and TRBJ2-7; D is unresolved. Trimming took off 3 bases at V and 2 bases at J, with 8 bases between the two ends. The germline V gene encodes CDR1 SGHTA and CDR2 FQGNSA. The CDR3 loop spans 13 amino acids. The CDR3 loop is CASSFGTTYEQYF. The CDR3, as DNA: TGTGCCAGCAGCTTCGGTACTACCTACGAGCAGTACTTC.

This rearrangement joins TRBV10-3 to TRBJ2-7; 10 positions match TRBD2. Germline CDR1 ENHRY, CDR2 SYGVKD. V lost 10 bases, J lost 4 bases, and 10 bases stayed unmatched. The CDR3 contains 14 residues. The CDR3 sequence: CATRTSGKKYEQYF. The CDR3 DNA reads TGTGCCACCCGCACTAGCGGGAAGAAGTACGAGCAGTACTTC.

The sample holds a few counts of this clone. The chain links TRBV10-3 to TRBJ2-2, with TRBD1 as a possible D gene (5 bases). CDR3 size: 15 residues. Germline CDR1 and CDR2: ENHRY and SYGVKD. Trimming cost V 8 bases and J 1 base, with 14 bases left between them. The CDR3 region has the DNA TGTGCCATCCGAACGACAGAAAAGAACACCGGGGAGCTGTTTTTT. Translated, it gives CAIRTTEKNTGELFF.

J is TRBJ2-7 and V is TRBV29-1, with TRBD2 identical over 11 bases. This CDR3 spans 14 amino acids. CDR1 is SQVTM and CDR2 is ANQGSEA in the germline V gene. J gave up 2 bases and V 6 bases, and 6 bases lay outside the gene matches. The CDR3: CSVTGTSGPYEQYF. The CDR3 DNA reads TGCAGCGTGACCGGGACTAGCGGCCCCTACGAGCAGTACTTC.

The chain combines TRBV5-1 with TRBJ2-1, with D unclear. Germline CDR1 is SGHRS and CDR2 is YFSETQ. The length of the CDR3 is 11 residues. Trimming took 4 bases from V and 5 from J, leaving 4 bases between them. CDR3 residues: CASSADNEQFF. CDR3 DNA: TGCGCCAGCAGCGCGGACAATGAGCAGTTCTTC.

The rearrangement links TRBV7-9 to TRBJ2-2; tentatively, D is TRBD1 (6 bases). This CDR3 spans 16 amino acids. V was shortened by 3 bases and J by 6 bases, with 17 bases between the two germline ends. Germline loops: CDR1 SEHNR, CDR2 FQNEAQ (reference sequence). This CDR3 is CASSFGPGDKSGELFF. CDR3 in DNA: TGTGCCAGCAGCTTTGGGCCAGGGGATAAATCCGGGGAGCTGTTTTTT.

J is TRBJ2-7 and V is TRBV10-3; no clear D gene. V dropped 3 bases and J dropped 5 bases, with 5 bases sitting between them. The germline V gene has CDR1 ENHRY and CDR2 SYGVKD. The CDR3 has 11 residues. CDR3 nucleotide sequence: TGTGCCATCAGTGACTTAGACGAGCAGTACTTC. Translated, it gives CAISDLDEQYF.

The CDR3: CASSKVAGVIGELFF. In DNA form, the CDR3 reads TGTGCCAGTAGTAAAGTAGCGGGAGTCATCGGGGAGCTGTTTTTT. V is TRBV19 and J is TRBJ2-2; 9 bases align to TRBD2. This CDR3 spans 15 amino acids. Trimming cost V 4 bases and J 7 bases; bases outside gene matches: 7. Per the germline V gene, CDR1 is LNHDA and CDR2 is SQIVND (reference sequence).

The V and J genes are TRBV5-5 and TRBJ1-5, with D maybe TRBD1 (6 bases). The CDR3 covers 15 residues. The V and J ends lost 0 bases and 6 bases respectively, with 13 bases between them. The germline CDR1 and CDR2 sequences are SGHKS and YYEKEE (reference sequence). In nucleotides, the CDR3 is TGTGCCAGCAGCTTGGAACAGGGACCAACTCAGCCCCAGCATTTT. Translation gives CASSLEQGPTQPQHF.

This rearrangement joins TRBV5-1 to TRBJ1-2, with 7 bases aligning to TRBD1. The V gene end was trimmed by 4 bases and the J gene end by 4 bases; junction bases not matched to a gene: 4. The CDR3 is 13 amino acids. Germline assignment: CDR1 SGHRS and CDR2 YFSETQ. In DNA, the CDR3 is TGCGCCAGCAGCCAGGGGGACAGCTATGGCTACACCTTC. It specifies CASSQGDSYGYTF.

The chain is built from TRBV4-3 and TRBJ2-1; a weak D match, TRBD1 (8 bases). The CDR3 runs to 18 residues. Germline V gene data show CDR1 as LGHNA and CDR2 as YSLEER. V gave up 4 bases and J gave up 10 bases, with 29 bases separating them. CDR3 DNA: TGCGCCAGCAGCCCACAGGGGGGGGCGGGATTTCTTTGGGAGGAGCAGTTCTTC. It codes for CASSPQGGAGFLWEEQFF.

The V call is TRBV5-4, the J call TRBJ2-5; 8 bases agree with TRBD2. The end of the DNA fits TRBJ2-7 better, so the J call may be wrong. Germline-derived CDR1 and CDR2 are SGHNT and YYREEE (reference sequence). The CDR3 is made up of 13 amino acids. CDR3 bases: TGTGCCAGCAGCCCGGGACTAGTCCCCGAGCAGTACTTC. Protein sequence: CASSPGLVPEQYF.

DNA of the CDR3: TGCGCCAGCAGCTTGGCCGGAGGACTAGCGGGCGGGGGGCGGAATGAGCAGTTCTTC. Amino acids: CASSLAGGLAGGGRNEQFF. V is TRBV5-1 and J is TRBJ2-1; TRBD2 matches 11 bases. The CDR3 consists of 19 residues. V shed 0 bases, J shed 7 bases, and the junction held 15 bases outside the gene matches. Germline lookup yields CDR1 SGHRS and CDR2 YFSETQ. The whole variable domain, filled in from reference TRBV5-1 and TRBJ2-1, reads KAGVTQTPRYLIKTRGQQVTLSCSPISGHRSVSWYQQTPGQGLQFLFEYFSETQRNKGNFPGRFSGRQFSNSRSEMNVSTLELGDSALYLCASSLAGGLAGGGRNEQFFGPGTRLTVL.

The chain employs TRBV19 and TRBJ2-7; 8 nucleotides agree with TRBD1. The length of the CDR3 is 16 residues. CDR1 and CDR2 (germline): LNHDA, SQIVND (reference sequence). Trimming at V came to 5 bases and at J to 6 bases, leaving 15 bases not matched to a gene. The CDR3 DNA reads TGTGCCAGTAGTCTCCCGACAGGGGCTTTTGCTGGCGAGCAGTACTTC. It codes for CASSLPTGAFAGEQYF.

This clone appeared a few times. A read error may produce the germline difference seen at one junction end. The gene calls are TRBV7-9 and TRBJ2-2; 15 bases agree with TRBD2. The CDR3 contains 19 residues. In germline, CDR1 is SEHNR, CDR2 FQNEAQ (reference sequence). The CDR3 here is CSSSQVRTSGRDDTGELFF. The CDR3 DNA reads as TGTTCCAGCAGCCAAGTCAGGACTAGCGGGAGGGATGACACCGGGGAGCTGTTTTTT.

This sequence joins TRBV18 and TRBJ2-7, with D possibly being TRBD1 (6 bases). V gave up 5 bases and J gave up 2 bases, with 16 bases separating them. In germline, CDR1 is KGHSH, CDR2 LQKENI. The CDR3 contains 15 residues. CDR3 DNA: TGTGCCAGCTCAGGGTGGACAGAAACAACCTACGAGCAGTACTTC. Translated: CASSGWTETTYEQYF.

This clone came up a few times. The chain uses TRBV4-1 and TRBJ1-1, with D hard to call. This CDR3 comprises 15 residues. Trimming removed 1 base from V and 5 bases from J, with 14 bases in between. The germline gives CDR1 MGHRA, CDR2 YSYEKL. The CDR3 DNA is TGCGCCAGCAGCCAAGTCTTATCGGCTAGAACTGAAGCTTTCTTT. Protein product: CASSQVLSARTEAFF.

The CDR3 nucleotides read TGTGCCAGCAGTGTAGCAGGACACCATCAGCCCCAGCATTTT. It translates to CASSVAGHHQPQHF. The V call is TRBV2, the J call TRBJ1-5, with a possible D match to TRBD1 (5 bases). The CDR3 has 14 residues. V dropped 4 bases and J dropped 5 bases, with 12 bases sitting between them. Germline V gene sequence: CDR1 SNHLY, CDR2 FYNNEI.